This T cell receptor (beta chain) was profiled in a study of blood T cell repertoires in COVID-19. Overall study: The analysed material was cDNA or gDNA that came from T cells, B-cell-depleted T cells, or PBMCs.

This clone was seen only once. TCRdb keeps only in-frame clones here, not all; method: immunoSEQ multiplex PCR. The sample yields about 170,000 clones, approximately 80% seen once. This clonotype was obtained from a man aged 50 or older who had recovered from COVID-19. The sample was PBMCs or T cells enriched from blood (not recorded which).

The CDR3 DNA reads as TGTGCCAGCAGTTTACAACAGGGGAGAGGCTACACCTTC. Its translation: CASSLQQGRGYTF. The rearrangement links TRBV28 to TRBJ1-2; the match to TRBD1 covers 7 bases. The V gene's germline CDR1 is MDHEN and CDR2 SYDVKM. The junction had 5 bases not matched to a gene; V was cut back by 2 bases and J by 8 bases. The CDR3 spans 13 residues.